This is a list of T cell receptor beta chains from one sample in a study of OX40 agonist ivuxolimab in advanced cancers. Sequencing was performed with immunoSEQ multiplex PCR; in TCRdb, only in-frame clones are kept and a portion is missing. The repertoire holds 130,000 or so clones, with around nine tenths as singletons. This specimen was CD4+ or CD8+ T cells sorted from blood, taken in a trial of the OX40 agonist ivuxolimab. The origin of the receptors is an adult with an advanced solid tumor such as melanoma, head and neck, liver or kidney cancer. The CDR3 runs from the conserved cysteine through the conserved F or W. D genes are given only for firm matches. The listing skips clone size in some rows; elsewhere it reads once, few, many or a size class.

d_gene	v_gene	j_gene	abundance	CDR3aa	CDR3nt
TRBD1	TRBV11-2	TRBJ2-7	NA	CASSRQGYEQYF	TGTGCCAGCAGCCGACAGGGCTACGAGCAGTACTTC
NA	TRBV28	TRBJ2-1	NA	CASSLPESRVHEQFF	TGTGCCAGCAGTTTACCCGAGTCGAGGGTCCATGAGCAGTTCTTC
TRBD2	TRBV2	TRBJ2-1	NA	CASTMTGLVYNEQFF	TGTGCCAGCACCATGACCGGACTAGTCTACAATGAGCAGTTCTTC
NA	TRBV7-3	TRBJ2-1	NA	CASSLGPPAASGNEQFF	TGTGCCAGCAGCTTAGGGCCTCCAGCGGCTAGTGGTAATGAGCAGTTCTTC
NA	TRBV5-6	TRBJ1-3	once	CASSLYGNTIYF	TGTGCCAGCAGCTTGTACGGAAACACCATATATTTT
TRBD1	TRBV4-2	TRBJ1-1	once	CASSQGLGQGNTEAFF	TGTGCCAGCAGCCAAGGGTTAGGACAGGGCAACACTGAAGCTTTCTTT
NA	TRBV27	TRBJ2-7	NA	CASRHQGQTYEQYF	TGTGCCAGCAGACACCAAGGACAAACCTACGAGCAGTACTTC
NA	TRBV5-4	TRBJ2-3	NA	CASSLGTPTDTQYF	TGTGCCAGCAGTTTGGGGACTCCCACAGATACGCAGTATTTT
TRBD1	TRBV5-4	TRBJ2-5	NA	CASSLPRTGGKTQYF	TGTGCCAGCAGCTTACCAAGAACAGGGGGGAAGACCCAGTACTTC
NA	TRBV11-2	TRBJ1-1	NA	CASSLGQEYTEAFF	TGTGCCAGCAGCTTAGGACAGGAGTACACTGAAGCTTTCTTT
NA	TRBV4-1	TRBJ1-5	NA	CASSQVSGREYQPQHF	TGCGCCAGCAGCCAAGTTTCGGGCCGGGAGTATCAGCCCCAGCATTTT
TRBD1	TRBV28	TRBJ1-5	NA	CASNIRTGQGPQHF	TGTGCCAGCAACATACGGACAGGCCAGGGGCCCCAGCATTTT
TRBD2	TRBV5-1	TRBJ2-2	NA	CASSLASGSVKLFF	TGCGCCAGCAGCTTGGCAAGCGGGAGTGTCAAGCTGTTTTTT
NA	TRBV2	TRBJ1-1	NA	CASRETGAMNTEAFF	TGTGCCAGCAGGGAAACCGGGGCCATGAACACTGAAGCTTTCTTT
NA	TRBV7-2	TRBJ2-1	NA	CASSLGRHNEQFF	TGTGCCAGCAGCTTAGGAAGACACAATGAGCAGTTCTTC
TRBD2	TRBV4-2	TRBJ2-7	NA	CASSQVPGLAAYEQYF	TGTGCCAGCAGCCAAGTACCTGGCCTAGCGGCTTACGAGCAGTACTTC
NA	TRBV15	TRBJ2-1	NA	CATSRAEQASEQFF	TGTGCCACCAGCAGAGCGGAACAGGCGAGTGAGCAGTTCTTC
TRBD1	TRBV10-3	TRBJ1-4	NA	CAISEDRGREKLFF	TGTGCCATCAGTGAGGACAGGGGGCGGGAAAAACTGTTTTTT
TRBD1	TRBV5-1	TRBJ2-7	NA	CASSSLQGASYEQYF	TGCGCCAGCAGCTCGCTGCAGGGGGCGTCGTACGAGCAGTACTTC
TRBD1	TRBV10-3	TRBJ2-7	NA	CAIVRDRGYEQYF	TGTGCCATCGTCCGGGACAGGGGCTACGAGCAGTACTTC
NA	TRBV6-1	TRBJ2-2	NA	CASSPQALTIGELFF	TGTGCCAGCAGTCCCCAGGCGTTAACAATCGGGGAGCTGTTTTTT
NA	TRBV25-1	TRBJ2-6	NA	CASSAAPGFSGANVLTF	TGTGCCAGCAGTGCAGCTCCAGGGTTCTCTGGGGCCAACGTCCTGACTTTC
TRBD1	TRBV27	TRBJ1-1	NA	CASSLAGQGGVNTEAFF	TGTGCCAGCTCGCTCGCGGGACAGGGTGGGGTCAACACTGAAGCTTTCTTT
NA	TRBV5-1	TRBJ2-7	NA	CASRLQGTEQYF	TGCGCCAGCAGGCTACAGGGAACCGAGCAGTACTTC
NA	TRBV18	TRBJ2-5	NA	CASSPPAKETQYF	TGTGCCAGCTCACCACCGGCAAAAGAGACCCAGTACTTC
NA	TRBV6-1	TRBJ2-7	NA	CASSEAPPAQYF	TGTGCCAGCAGTGAAGCGCCCCCGGCGCAGTACTTC
NA	TRBV5-1	TRBJ1-4	NA	CAKDEKLFF	TGCGCCAAGGATGAAAAACTGTTTTTT
TRBD2	TRBV30	TRBJ2-2	once	CGWASGRAGVSTGELFF	TGTGGCTGGGCTAGCGGGAGGGCCGGGGTGAGCACCGGGGAGCTGTTTTTT
NA	TRBV18	TRBJ2-7	NA	CASSLGPGIYEQYF	TGTGCCAGCTCACTGGGACCAGGCATCTACGAGCAGTACTTC
TRBD1	TRBV28	TRBJ1-4	once	CASSSPGEGAREKLFF	TGTGCCAGCAGTTCACCAGGGGAGGGGGCTAGGGAAAAACTGTTTTTT
NA	TRBV28	TRBJ1-5	NA	CASSLGGAQYQPQHF	TGTGCCAGCAGTTTAGGTGGGGCGCAGTACCAGCCCCAGCATTTT
NA	TRBV7-9	TRBJ2-7	NA	CASSSTPGVPYEQYF	TGTGCCAGCAGCTCCACCCCCGGGGTCCCCTACGAGCAGTACTTC
TRBD1	TRBV5-4	TRBJ2-7	NA	CASSPRTGSGEQYF	TGTGCCAGCAGCCCACGGACAGGGTCGGGCGAGCAGTACTTC